There are many counts of the clone carrying this TCR beta chain. The sample comes from a study of molecular identifiers for immune sequencing clone quantification. The CDR3 consists of 16 residues. V was cut by 5 bases and J by 2 bases, with 17 bases left in between. Germline-derived CDR1 and CDR2 are SGHVS and FNYEAQ. Generation of bulk TCR libraries relied on previously described methods and listed TCR primers. MiXCR, applied by TCRdb to the PCR reads, yields one record per CDR3 protein. The sample carries fewer than 70,000 distinct CDR3 sequences, roughly 18% recorded once. The sequence derives from a human donor in good health. Some libraries in this study had Jurkat cell RNA spiked in. Sequencing used naive CD8+ T cells from blood, with Jurkat cell RNA spiked in. Subset of the sample: FACS-sorted CD8+CD4-CCR7+CD45RA+ naive T cells. The chain links TRBV7-6 to TRBJ2-3; possibly TRBD2 for D (5 bases). The CDR3 DNA is TGTGCCAGCAGCGAGGAGGTCGACCGGCCCACAGATACGCAGTATTTT. It is translated as CASSEEVDRPTDTQYF.